This T cell receptor (beta chain) was recovered during a study of response to subunit inactivated influenza vaccine. This clonotype was found a few times. Its antigen is undetermined. Overall study results and limits: New T cells are recruited in small numbers by each seasonal influenza vaccination, according to the authors' suggestion.

The CDR3 has 15 amino acids. The V gene's germline CDR1 is SEHNR and CDR2 FQNEAQ (reference sequence). V was cut by 5 bases and J by 8 bases, with 18 bases left in between. TCRdb re-called the RT-PCR reads with MiXCR, one entry per CDR3 protein. The data hold about 700,000 distinct CDR3 sequences, with approximately 15% observed a single time. The TCR originated in a man aged 45-60 years who received an inactivated influenza vaccine. V is TRBV7-9 and J is TRBJ1-4; D remains unclear. The specimen comprised PBMCs from blood, sampled 14 days before vaccination. The CDR3 DNA reads TGTGCCAGCAGCCCCAACCAACGGCCATACGAAAAACTGTTTTTT. It is translated as CASSPNQRPYEKLFF.